Given below is one T cell receptor (beta chain) in context. The antigen is undetermined. With V trimmed by 4 bases and J by 6 bases, 6 bases remained unmatched. Germline assignment: CDR1 SGHNT and CDR2 YYREEE (reference sequence). This CDR3 contains 14 residues. The sample originates from a study of glioma-infiltrating T cells after dendritic cell vaccination. Study-level points and caveats: Survival was not directly related to TCR clonality in these patients.

The PCR used 60 V beta and 13 J beta primers. TCRdb's table, derived via immunoSEQ multiplex PCR, lists solely in-frame clones and lacks some. The sample shows some 70,000 clones, under 90% of them seen only once. The V call is TRBV5-4, the J call TRBJ2-4; 8 bases agree with TRBD2. This sample comprised blood, obtained before dendritic cell vaccination. This receptor was obtained from a human donor with glioblastoma. The CDR3 nucleotides read TGTGCCAGCAGCGGCGGGACTAGAGGAAACATTCAGTACTTC. As protein: CASSGGTRGNIQYF.